This T cell receptor (beta chain) was sequenced in a study of blood T cell repertoires in COVID-19. Overall study: COVID-19 samples from acute and convalescent phases originated in the United States, Italy and Spain. T cells, B-cell-depleted T cells, or PBMCs provided the cDNA or gDNA that served as material.

In the original analysis: Amplification of reference gene primers was used by the study to estimate nucleated cell counts. Some clones are missing from TCRdb's copy, which holds only in-frame ones; the method was immunoSEQ multiplex PCR. The DNA gave D and trimming, while V, J and clone size come from that table. The sample lists around 100,000 clones, less than 90% seen once, with approximately 7% in the top ten. The TCR was taken from a man aged 30-40 years in a cohort sampled during active COVID-19. Material for sequencing was peripheral blood.

The CDR3 coding sequence is TGTGCTAGTGGTTCGCAGCGGGGACAGCCCCAGCATTTT. Protein: CASGSQRGQPQHF. This chain joins TRBV12-5 and TRBJ1-5; D is unresolved. The CDR3 consists of 13 residues. Germline lookup yields CDR1 LGHNT and CDR2 FRNRAP. V lost 4 bases and J lost 7, with 11 bases in between.